This record covers a single TCR beta chain. The antigen is unknown. The sample belongs to a study of blood T cells in healthy people across ages. Study-level information: Template switching picked up about one barcoded beta molecule for each two T cells.

Then a second PCR, running about 6 to 12 cycles, was carried out with a sample-barcoded 5' primer and a J-beta primer mix. Samples each returned at least 3 million CDR3-containing paired-end reads. In TCRdb, the 5' RACE reads were re-called with MiXCR into one record per CDR3 protein. The table shows 1.5 million to 2 million distinct CDR3 sequences, with around half occurring only once. V lost 5 bases and J lost 0, with 11 bases in between. Germline CDR1 is SGHRS and CDR2 is YFSETQ. This CDR3 spans 14 amino acids. Study-wide results and limits: Strong correlation was found linking TCR beta diversity to naive T cell percentage.

The sequenced material came from blood. The genes are TRBV5-1 and TRBJ2-5, with a possible D match to TRBD2 (5 bases). This clonotype was obtained from a woman between 40 and 50 years old in good health. The CDR3 loop is CASSKDSHQETQYF. The DNA of the CDR3 is TGCGCCAGCAGTAAGGACTCGCACCAAGAGACCCAGTACTTC.